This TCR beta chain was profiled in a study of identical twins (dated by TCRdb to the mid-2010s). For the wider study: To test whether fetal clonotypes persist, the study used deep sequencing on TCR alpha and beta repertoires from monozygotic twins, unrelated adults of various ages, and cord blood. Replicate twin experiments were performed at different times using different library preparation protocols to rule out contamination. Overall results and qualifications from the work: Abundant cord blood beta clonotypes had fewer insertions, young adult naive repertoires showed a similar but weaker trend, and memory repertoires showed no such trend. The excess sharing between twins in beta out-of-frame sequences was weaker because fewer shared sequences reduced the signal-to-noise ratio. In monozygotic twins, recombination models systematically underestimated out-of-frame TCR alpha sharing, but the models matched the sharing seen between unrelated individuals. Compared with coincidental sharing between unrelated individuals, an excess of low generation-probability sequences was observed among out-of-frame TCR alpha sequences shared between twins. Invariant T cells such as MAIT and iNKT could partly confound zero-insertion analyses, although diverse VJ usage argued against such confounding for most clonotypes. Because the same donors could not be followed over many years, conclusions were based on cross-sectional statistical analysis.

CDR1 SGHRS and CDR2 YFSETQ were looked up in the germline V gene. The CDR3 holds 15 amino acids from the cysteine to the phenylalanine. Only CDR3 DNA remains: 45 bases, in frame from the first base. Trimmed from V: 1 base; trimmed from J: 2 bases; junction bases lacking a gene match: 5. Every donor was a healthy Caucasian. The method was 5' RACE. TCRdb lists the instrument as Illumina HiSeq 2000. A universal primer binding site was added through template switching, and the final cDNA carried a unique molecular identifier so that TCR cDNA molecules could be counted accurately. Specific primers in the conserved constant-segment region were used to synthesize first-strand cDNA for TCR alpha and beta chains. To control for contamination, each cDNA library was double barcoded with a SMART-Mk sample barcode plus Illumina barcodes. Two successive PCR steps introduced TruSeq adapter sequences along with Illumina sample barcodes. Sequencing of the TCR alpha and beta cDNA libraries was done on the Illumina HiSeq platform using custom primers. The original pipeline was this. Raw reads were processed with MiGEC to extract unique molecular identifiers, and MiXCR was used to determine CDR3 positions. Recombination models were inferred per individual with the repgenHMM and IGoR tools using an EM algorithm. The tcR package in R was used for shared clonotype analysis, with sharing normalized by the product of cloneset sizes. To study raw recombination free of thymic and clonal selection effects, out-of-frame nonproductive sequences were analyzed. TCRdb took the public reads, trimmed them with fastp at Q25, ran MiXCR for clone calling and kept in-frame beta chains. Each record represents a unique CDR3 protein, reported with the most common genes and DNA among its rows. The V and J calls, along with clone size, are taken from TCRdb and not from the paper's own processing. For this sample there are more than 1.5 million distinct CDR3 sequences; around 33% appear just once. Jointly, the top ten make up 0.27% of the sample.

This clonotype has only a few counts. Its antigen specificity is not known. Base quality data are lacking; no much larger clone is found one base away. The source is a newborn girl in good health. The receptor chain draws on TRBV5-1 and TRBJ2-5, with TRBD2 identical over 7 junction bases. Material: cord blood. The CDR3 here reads CASSLPSGVQETQYF. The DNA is TGCGCCAGCAGCTTGCCTAGCGGTGTTCAAGAGACCCAGTACTTC.